One and the same sample provided the 12 T cell receptor beta chains below, sequenced in a study of tissue T cells after allogeneic stem cell transplantation. The data were produced by immunoSEQ multiplex PCR, yet TCRdb's version contains in-frame clones alone and is incomplete. The data contain around 2,900 clones, approximately 42% of them singletons. Described time point: mouse harvest day 14 after allogeneic transplant. Tail vein injection delivered 10^7 T-cell-depleted bone marrow cells and 10^6 splenic CD5+ T cells. Source material: gut tissue. Receptors originate from a female BALB/c mouse given C57BL/6 T cells with graft-versus-host disease after an allogeneic hematopoietic cell transplant.

By sample fraction, this clone is medium-sized. The gene names given are mouse names. The read halts 1 residue ahead of the CDR3 end, with the missing end drawn from the germline J gene. The chain combines TRBV5 with TRBJ2-7; 8 nucleotides align to TRBD2. The CDR3 is 14 amino acids. Per the germline V gene, CDR1 is LGHNA and CDR2 is YNLKQL (reference sequence). V trimming: 4 bases; J trimming: 4 bases; junction bases outside the gene matches: 6. The CDR3 sequence: CASSPGGLIYEQYF. CDR3 bases read: TGTGCCAGCAGCCCTGGGGGGCTCATTTATGAACAGTAC.

About this clone: Gene names are mouse gene names. Coverage ceases 1 residue before the CDR3 finishes, and the germline J gene fills in the end. The rearrangement links TRBV23 to TRBJ1-3; TRBD1, as called in the table, went unchecked against the DNA. Germline values: CDR1 KGHTA, CDR2 FQNQQP. CDR3 length: 13 residues. CDR3 sequence: CSSIPNSGNTLYF. The CDR3 bases that were read are TGCTCCAGCATCCCAAATTCTGGAAATACGCTCTAT.

About this clone itself: Genes and germline come from the mouse. The CDR3 end is not reached by the read, which stops 1 residue before it; the germline J gene fills it in. The identical CDR3 is also encoded by other nucleotide sequences in the sample. The chain is built from TRBV26 and TRBJ2-4; the D gene is possibly TRBD1 (6 bases). The CDR3 length is 14 residues. Trimming removed 2 bases from V and 1 base from J, with 7 bases in between. The V gene's germline CDR1 is KGHPV and CDR2 FQNQEV (reference sequence). CDR3 region: CASSLPGGQNTLYF. Incomplete CDR3 DNA: TGTGCCAGCAGTCTGCCAGGGGGTCAAAACACCTTGTAC.

Comment on this clone: Mouse germline and gene names are used. The read ends 1 residue shy of where the CDR3 ends; the end is completed using the germline J gene. The J gene is TRBJ2-5, the V gene TRBV26; D gene ambiguous. The CDR3 sequence is 14 residues long. Between the trimmed V and J ends, which lost 4 bases and 0 bases, there was a span of 8 bases. Germline-derived CDR1 and CDR2 are KGHPV and FQNQEV (reference sequence). The part of the CDR3 DNA that was read is TGTGCCAGCAGTCCTTCAATTAACCAAGACACCCAGTAC. Amino acids: CASSPSINQDTQY. The full CDR3 sequence reads CASSPSINQDTQYF.

To note about this clone: Mouse gene names apply. The covered CDR3 bases are TGTGCCAGCAGCCCACAGGGTGGAAACACAGAAGTCTTC. It encodes CASSPQGGNTEVF. The complete CDR3 protein is CASSPQGGNTEVFF. The chain has TRBV5 and TRBJ1-1, with a weak D call TRBD1 (6 bases). Sequencing ends 1 residue short of the CDR3 end; the germline J gene provides the rest. The germline V gene encodes CDR1 LGHNA and CDR2 YNLKQL (reference sequence). This CDR3 has 14 residues. V was clipped by 4 bases and J by 1 base, with 10 bases between them.

This clone appeared a few times. Mouse names are used for the genes. With the read ending 1 residue before the CDR3 end, the germline J gene is used to fill in that end. The genes are TRBV2 and TRBJ2-7; D is perhaps TRBD2 (7 bases). Germline V gene data show CDR1 as LGHNA and CDR2 as YSYQKL. This CDR3 has 15 residues. Trimming removed 0 bases from V and 4 bases from J, with 13 bases in between. Partial CDR3 DNA: TGTGCCAGCAGCCAAGATCCTCTGGGGGCTTATGAACAGTAC. Amino acid sequence: CASSQDPLGAYEQY. The whole CDR3 is CASSQDPLGAYEQYF.

In the case of this clone: All gene names here are mouse names. The read ends 1 residue early relative to the CDR3; the germline J gene fills the gap. The rearrangement links TRBV23 to TRBJ1-3; the table's D call of TRBD1 was not tested on the DNA. Germline V gene lookup returns CDR1 KGHTA and CDR2 FQNQQP. The CDR3 has 15 residues. The CDR3 bases that were read are TGCTCCAGCAGTCAATCAGGGGGTTCTGGAAATACGCTCTAT. Protein product: CSSSQSGGSGNTLY. The entire CDR3 protein reads CSSSQSGGSGNTLYF. The full variable domain, with the rest looked up from reference TRBV23 and TRBJ1-3, is DAAVTQKPRYLIKMKGQEAEMKCIPEKGHTAVFWYQQKQSKELKFLIYFQNQQPLDQIDMVKERFSAVCPSSSLCSLGIRTCEAEDSALYLCSSSQSGGSGNTLYFGEGSRLIVV.

This clone has only one observation. Mouse names are used for the genes. The sequenced CDR3 bases are TGTGCCAGCAGTCCGGGACTGGGGGTCTCCTATGAACAGTAC. Its protein is CASSPGLGVSYEQY. The entire CDR3 reads CASSPGLGVSYEQYF. The chain is built from TRBV26 and TRBJ2-7; TRBD2 matches 11 bases. The missing CDR3 end, 1 residue past where the read stops, is filled in from the germline J gene. V shed 4 bases, J shed 0 bases, and the junction held 2 bases outside the gene matches. The germline gives CDR1 KGHPV, CDR2 FQNQEV (reference sequence). The CDR3 contains 15 residues.

As to this clone: The gene names given are mouse names. The read falls 1 residue short of the CDR3 end, and the missing part is taken from the germline J gene. The rearrangement links TRBV26 to TRBJ2-5; D is unresolved. Germline assignment: CDR1 KGHPV and CDR2 FQNQEV (reference sequence). CDR3 size: 14 residues. Trimming cost V 4 bases and J 0 bases, with 8 bases left between them. Partial CDR3 DNA: TGTGCCAGCAGTCCGACATTTAACCAAGACACCCAGTAC. This encodes CASSPTFNQDTQY. The complete CDR3 reads CASSPTFNQDTQYF.

Of note for this clone: Genes and germline come from the mouse. The read finishes 1 residue shy of the CDR3 end, and the germline J gene is used to complete it. The chain employs TRBV26 and TRBJ2-5, with D uncertain. Germline values: CDR1 KGHPV, CDR2 FQNQEV (reference sequence). V gave up 2 bases and J gave up 0 bases, with 6 bases separating them. CDR3 size: 14 residues. CDR3 DNA, as far as it was read: TGTGCCAGCAGTCTGACAGTTAACCAAGACACCCAGTAC. It is translated as CASSLTVNQDTQY. The whole CDR3 reads CASSLTVNQDTQYF.

Concerning this clone: Here the gene names and germline are mouse. The CDR3 goes on 1 residue after the read ends, and that part is filled in from the germline J gene. The V call is TRBV23, the J call TRBJ1-1. The germline CDR1 and CDR2 sequences are KGHTA and FQNQQP. The CDR3 totals 13 residues. The sequenced part of the CDR3 DNA is TGCTCCAGCAGTCAAGGGCAGAACACAGAAGTCTTC. Its protein is CSSSQGQNTEVF. The complete CDR3 protein is CSSSQGQNTEVFF.

This clone has just a few counts. All gene names here are mouse names. The covered CDR3 bases are TGTGCAAGCAGCTTGGGCAGGGGAGAACAGTAC. It specifies CASSLGRGEQY. From start to end, the CDR3 is CASSLGRGEQYF. The V and J genes are TRBV16 and TRBJ2-7, with D maybe TRBD1 (6 bases). The read gets to within 1 residue of the CDR3 end, and the germline J gene fills in the rest. Per germline, CDR1 SGHSA and CDR2 FRNQAP. The CDR3 runs 12 residues. Trimming shortened V by 3 bases and J by 7 bases, and 10 bases separated the two germline ends.